Following are 29 T cell receptor beta chains from one sample sequenced in a study of T cell responses to AZD1222 COVID-19 vaccine. The table came from immunoSEQ multiplex PCR; TCRdb's copy has only in-frame clones and leaves some out. The top ten hold around 4% of the sample, which has 100,000 to 150,000 clones, more than 80% seen once. Sequences were derived from peripheral blood, sampled on day 0 of AZD1222 vaccination. The receptor source for this set is an adult in good health.

The chain employs TRBV2 and TRBJ1-4, with 7 bases fitting TRBD1. Unmatched junction bases numbered 3, after V lost 0 bases and J lost 8 bases. The CDR3 loop spans 14 amino acids. Germline V gene data show CDR1 as SNHLY and CDR2 as FYNNEI. CDR3 amino acids: CASSEAHRGEKLFF. CDR3 coding DNA: TGTGCCAGCAGTGAAGCGCACAGGGGAGAAAAACTGTTTTTT. The full variable domain, with the rest looked up from reference TRBV2 and TRBJ1-4, is EPEVTQTPSHQVTQMGQEVILRCVPISNHLYFYWYRQILGQKVEFLVSFYNNEISEKSEIFDDQFSVERPDGSNFTLKIRSTKLEDSAMYFCASSEAHRGEKLFFGSGTQLSVL.

This CDR3 is CASSLIPANTEAFF. The CDR3 coding sequence is TGTGCCAGCAGCTTGATCCCAGCGAACACTGAAGCTTTCTTT. V gene TRBV5-5 combines with J gene TRBJ1-1, with unresolved D. This CDR3 region has 14 residues. Germline V gene lookup returns CDR1 SGHKS and CDR2 YYEKEE (reference sequence). V was cut by 1 base and J by 1 base, with 8 bases left in between. Using reference TRBV5-5 and TRBJ1-1 for the parts outside the CDR3, the full variable domain is DAGVTQSPTHLIKTRGQQVTLRCSPISGHKSVSWYQQVLGQGPQFIFQYYEKEERGRGNFPDRFSARQFPNYSSELNVNALLLGDSALYLCASSLIPANTEAFFGQGTRLTVV.

The chain has TRBV3-1 (or the pseudogene TRBV3-2) and TRBJ1-4; TRBD1 is a possible D gene (6 bases). Trimming pared 4 bases from V and 4 bases from J, leaving 16 bases between. The CDR3 sequence is 16 residues long. Germline-derived CDR1 and CDR2 are LGHDT and YNNKEL (reference sequence). The CDR3, as DNA: TGTGCCAGCAGCCTCGTCTTAGGACAGAATAATGAAAAACTGTTTTTT. This codes for CASSLVLGQNNEKLFF.

The count of this clone is one. The V gene is TRBV5-5, the J gene TRBJ2-7; D tentatively reads TRBD1 or TRBD2 (6 bases each). V was clipped by 3 bases and J by 2 bases, with 15 bases between them. The germline V gene encodes CDR1 SGHKS and CDR2 YYEKEE (reference sequence). This CDR3 contains 15 residues. The CDR3 protein is CASSSRGGDTYEQYF. The DNA of the CDR3 is TGTGCCAGCAGCTCCCGGGGCGGGGACACCTACGAGCAGTACTTC.

The chain couples TRBV9 to TRBJ1-6; D perhaps matches TRBD1 (5 bases). This CDR3 spans 15 amino acids. Germline V lookup: CDR1 SGDLS, CDR2 YYNGEE. Trimming took off 0 bases at V and 6 bases at J, with 10 bases between the two ends. The CDR3 reads CASSVGLGTNSPLHF. The CDR3 bases are TGTGCCAGCAGCGTAGGTCTGGGGACTAATTCACCCCTCCACTTT.

The gene calls are TRBV6-5 and TRBJ2-7; tentative D call: TRBD1 (6 bases). The CDR3 contains 14 residues. Per germline, CDR1 MNHEY and CDR2 SVGAGI. The ends were cut back, 6 bases at V and 2 bases at J, with 14 bases in the middle. The CDR3 nucleotides read TGTGCCAGCAGGGCACGACAGGTTCCCTACGAGCAGTACTTC. This gives the protein CASRARQVPYEQYF.

The chain has TRBV9 and TRBJ2-1; D gene ambiguous. Trimming cost V 0 bases and J 1 base, with 5 bases left between them. This CDR3 spans 14 amino acids. Germline-derived CDR1 and CDR2 are SGDLS and YYNGEE. The CDR3, as DNA: TGTGCCAGCAGCGTAGATCCTTCCTACAATGAGCAGTTCTTC. Encoded protein: CASSVDPSYNEQFF.

The J gene is TRBJ2-1, the V gene TRBV29-1; 10 bases are a match to TRBD2. This CDR3 spans 12 amino acids. Trimming removed 1 base from V and 14 bases from J; junction bases left unmatched: 5. The germline V gene has CDR1 SQVTM and CDR2 ANQGSEA. The CDR3 sequence: CSVEGLAGVEFF. Here the CDR3 DNA reads TGCAGCGTTGAAGGGCTAGCGGGAGTCGAGTTCTTC.

V and J are TRBV19 and TRBJ2-7; 13 bases align to TRBD2. In germline, CDR1 is LNHDA, CDR2 SQIVND (reference sequence). The CDR3 loop spans 15 amino acids. The J segment lost 6 bases and the V segment lost 3 bases, leaving 5 bases of the junction unmatched. The CDR3 loop is CASSIQTSGRLEQYF. In nucleotides, the CDR3 is TGTGCCAGTAGTATCCAGACTAGCGGGAGGCTCGAGCAGTACTTC.

The V gene is TRBV7-2, the J gene TRBJ1-3; no clear D. The CDR3 extends over 16 amino acids. V lost 4 bases, J lost 0 bases, and 13 bases lay in between. CDR1 is SGHTA and CDR2 is FQGNSA in the germline V gene. This CDR3 reads CASSSQIVVSGNTIYF. The CDR3 region has the DNA TGTGCCAGCAGCTCCCAAATCGTGGTCTCTGGAAACACCATATATTTT. Using reference TRBV7-2 and TRBJ1-3 for the parts outside the CDR3, the full variable domain is GAGVSQSPSNKVTEKGKDVELRCDPISGHTALYWYRQSLGQGLEFLIYFQGNSAPDKSGLPSDRFSAERTGGSVSTLTIQRTQQEDSAVYLCASSSQIVVSGNTIYFGEGSWLTVV.

The chain employs TRBV3-1 (or the pseudogene TRBV3-2) and TRBJ2-2, with unresolved D. This CDR3 spans 13 amino acids. The germline V and J ends were trimmed by 0 bases and 8 bases, with 7 bases remaining between them. The V gene's germline CDR1 is LGHDT and CDR2 YNNKEL (reference sequence). CDR3 bases: TGTGCCAGCAGCCAAGACCGTCGTGGGGAGCTGTTTTTT. It yields the protein CASSQDRRGELFF.

The chain couples TRBV27 to TRBJ2-7; a weak D match, TRBD1 (6 bases). CDR1 is MNHEY, CDR2 SMNVEV, per germline (reference sequence). The V and J ends lost 5 bases and 2 bases respectively, with 10 bases between them. The CDR3 extends over 13 amino acids. The CDR3, as DNA: TGTGCCAGCAGTACGAGGACAGCCTACGAGCAGTACTTC. As protein: CASSTRTAYEQYF.

About this clone: Other DNA sequences of this sample code for an identical CDR3. V is TRBV27 and J is TRBJ1-5; tentatively, D is TRBD1 (6 bases). The V gene's germline CDR1 is MNHEY and CDR2 SMNVEV (reference sequence). Trimming removed 5 bases at V and 1 base at J, with 9 bases between. The length of the CDR3 is 14 residues. The CDR3 DNA follows: TGTGCCAGCAGTCCAGGACAGAGCAATCAGCCCCAGCATTTT. The encoded protein is CASSPGQSNQPQHF.

This chain joins TRBV11-2 and TRBJ1-5; 8 bases map to TRBD1. Germline assignment: CDR1 SGHAT and CDR2 FQNNGV. CDR3 length: 14 residues. V gave up 5 bases and J gave up 6 bases; unmatched junction bases: 6. The chain's CDR3 is CASSPDRVIQPQHF. The CDR3 bases are TGTGCCAGCAGCCCGGACAGGGTTATTCAGCCCCAGCATTTT.

V gene TRBV12-3 or TRBV12-4 combines with J gene TRBJ1-2; no clear D gene. The length of the CDR3 is 12 residues. Trimming shortened V by 6 bases and J by 5 bases, and 10 bases separated the two germline ends. The CDR3 nucleotides read TGTGCCAGCAGCGCTACAGCTTATGGCTACACCTTC. Translating it yields CASSATAYGYTF.

The J gene is TRBJ1-2, the V gene TRBV3-1 (or the pseudogene TRBV3-2), with D tentatively TRBD1 (6 bases). V lost 4 bases and J 0 bases, leaving 18 bases between the germline ends. This CDR3 contains 17 residues. The germline CDR1 and CDR2 sequences are LGHDT and YNNKEL (reference sequence). CDR3 in amino acids: CASSPRTVGIPNYGYTF. The CDR3, as DNA: TGTGCCAGCAGCCCCCGGACAGTAGGAATCCCTAACTATGGCTACACCTTC.

The chain has TRBV24-1 and TRBJ1-3; D unclear. The CDR3 totals 13 residues. Germline CDR1 reads KGHDR; CDR2 reads SFDVKD. V gave up 5 bases and J gave up 8 bases, with 12 bases separating them. CDR3 sequence: CATSARSSDTIYF. CDR3 sequence (DNA): TGTGCCACCAGTGCTCGATCCTCGGACACCATATATTTT.

This rearrangement joins TRBV7-2 to TRBJ2-3; 7 bases map to TRBD2. Germline V gene sequence: CDR1 SGHTA, CDR2 FQGNSA. The CDR3 totals 15 residues. The J segment lost 4 bases and the V segment lost 5 bases, leaving 9 bases of the junction unmatched. In nucleotides, the CDR3 is TGTGCCAGCAGCCCGGGTGGCGGGGGTTCAGATACGCAGTATTTT. Its protein product is CASSPGGGGSDTQYF.

The chain joins TRBV28 to TRBJ2-4, with TRBD1 matching 7 bases. V shed 5 bases and J 0 bases; nucleotides not matched to a gene: 10. This CDR3 has 17 amino acids. CDR1 is MDHEN and CDR2 is SYDVKM in the germline V gene. CDR3 sequence reads: CASSRTGWGLAKNIQYF. As DNA, the CDR3 is TGTGCCAGCAGTAGGACAGGATGGGGTCTAGCCAAAAACATTCAGTACTTC. The full variable domain, in which reference TRBV28 and TRBJ2-4 provide the parts outside the CDR3, is DVKVTQSSRYLVKRTGEKVFLECVQDMDHENMFWYRQDPGLGLRLIYFSYDVKMKEKGDIPEGYSVSREKKERFSLILESASTNQTSMYLCASSRTGWGLAKNIQYFGAGTRLSVL.

The chain employs TRBV28 and TRBJ1-3; possibly TRBD1 for D (6 bases). The germline CDR1 and CDR2 sequences are MDHEN and SYDVKM. CDR3 length equals 15 residues. Trimming cost V 3 bases and J 2 bases, with 11 bases left between them. CDR3 residues: CASSFRGEAGNTIYF. The CDR3, as DNA: TGTGCCAGCAGTTTCAGGGGTGAGGCTGGAAACACCATATATTTT.

The V gene is TRBV30, the J gene TRBJ2-7, with TRBD2 as a possible D gene (5 bases). The CDR3 sequence is 12 residues long. CDR1 GTSNPN and CDR2 SVGIG come from the germline V gene (reference sequence). The V end was cut by 5 bases, the J end by 0 bases, with 8 bases between. CDR3 amino acids: CAWQGSSYEQYF. As DNA, the CDR3 is TGTGCCTGGCAAGGGAGCTCCTACGAGCAGTACTTC.

The J gene is TRBJ1-5, the V gene TRBV6-1; maybe TRBD1 (5 bases). The V end was cut by 2 bases, the J end by 4 bases, with 27 bases between. The CDR3 runs to 20 residues. Germline loops: CDR1 MNHNS, CDR2 SASEGT. The CDR3 spells CASSEYSDRRSRQGNQPQHF. The CDR3 bases are TGTGCCAGCAGTGAATATTCCGATCGGCGAAGTCGGCAGGGTAATCAGCCCCAGCATTTT.

The chain has TRBV7-2 and TRBJ2-3; TRBD2 agrees at 16 bases. The CDR3 is 19 residues long. The germline V gene has CDR1 SGHTA and CDR2 FQGNSA. V was clipped by 3 bases and J by 3 bases; unmatched bases: 9. The CDR3 sequence is CASSFVGTSGGAGTDTQYF. The CDR3 DNA reads TGTGCCAGCAGCTTCGTCGGGACTAGCGGGGGGGCCGGGACAGATACGCAGTATTTT.

The DNA of the CDR3 is TGTGCCAGCAGTTTATTCCCGACAGGGGCCGGAAAATTCTACGAGCAGTACTTC. The encoded protein is CASSLFPTGAGKFYEQYF. The rearrangement uses TRBV28 and TRBJ2-7; 8 bases match TRBD1. Per the germline V gene, CDR1 is MDHEN and CDR2 is SYDVKM. CDR3 length: 18 residues. The V and J ends lost 1 base and 3 bases, in that order; junction bases with no gene match: 14.

The rearrangement links TRBV28 to TRBJ1-1; 11 bases align to TRBD1. CDR3 length: 16 amino acids. Germline V gene sequence: CDR1 MDHEN, CDR2 SYDVKM. Unmatched junction bases numbered 9, after V lost 5 bases and J lost 4 bases. CDR3 in DNA: TGTGCCAGCAGTCCCCTAGGACAGGGGGCCGCCACTGAAGCTTTCTTT. Translating it yields CASSPLGQGAATEAFF.

The chain joins TRBV19 to TRBJ1-1; no firm D call. CDR3 size: 12 residues. Germline CDR1 and CDR2: LNHDA and SQIVND (reference sequence). The V and J ends lost 3 bases and 5 bases respectively, with 7 bases between them. CDR3: CASSIKSTEAFF. The DNA of the CDR3 is TGTGCCAGTAGTATCAAGAGTACTGAAGCTTTCTTT.

The J gene is TRBJ2-1, the V gene TRBV11-3; D is undetermined. This CDR3 region has 14 residues. The ends were cut back, 0 bases at V and 2 bases at J, with 5 bases in the middle. CDR1 is SGHNT, CDR2 YENEEA, per germline. DNA for the CDR3: TGTGCCAGCAGCTTAGAGGCTCCCTACAATGAGCAGTTCTTC. Its protein is CASSLEAPYNEQFF.

This clone is a singleton in its sample. J is TRBJ2-7 and V is TRBV4-1, with D unclear. This CDR3 has 13 amino acids. Germline CDR1 and CDR2: MGHRA and YSYEKL. Between the trimmed V and J ends, which lost 1 base and 3 bases, there was a span of 7 bases. CDR3 nucleotide sequence: TGCGCCAGCAGCCAAGCCCCCCGCTACGAGCAGTACTTC. It specifies CASSQAPRYEQYF.

The genes are TRBV12-3 or TRBV12-4 and TRBJ2-5; 8 bases fit TRBD2. This CDR3 contains 13 residues. V gave up 6 bases and J gave up 5 bases; unmatched junction bases: 5. In DNA form, the CDR3 reads TGTGCCAGCAGGCGGGGGGCCTTCGAGACCCAGTACTTC. It translates to CASRRGAFETQYF.